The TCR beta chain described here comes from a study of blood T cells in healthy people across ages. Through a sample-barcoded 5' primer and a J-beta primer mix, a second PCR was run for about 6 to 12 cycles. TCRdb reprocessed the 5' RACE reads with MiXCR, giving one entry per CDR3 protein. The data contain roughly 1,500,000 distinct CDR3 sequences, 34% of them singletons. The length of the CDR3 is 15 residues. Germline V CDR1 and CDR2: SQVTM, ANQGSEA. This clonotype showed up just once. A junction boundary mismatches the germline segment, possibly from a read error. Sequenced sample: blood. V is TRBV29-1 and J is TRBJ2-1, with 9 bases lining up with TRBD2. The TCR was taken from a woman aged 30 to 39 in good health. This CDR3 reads CSSLPAGGSCNEQFF. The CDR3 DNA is TGCAGCTCCCTGCCCGCGGGAGGGTCCTGCAATGAGCAGTTCTTC.